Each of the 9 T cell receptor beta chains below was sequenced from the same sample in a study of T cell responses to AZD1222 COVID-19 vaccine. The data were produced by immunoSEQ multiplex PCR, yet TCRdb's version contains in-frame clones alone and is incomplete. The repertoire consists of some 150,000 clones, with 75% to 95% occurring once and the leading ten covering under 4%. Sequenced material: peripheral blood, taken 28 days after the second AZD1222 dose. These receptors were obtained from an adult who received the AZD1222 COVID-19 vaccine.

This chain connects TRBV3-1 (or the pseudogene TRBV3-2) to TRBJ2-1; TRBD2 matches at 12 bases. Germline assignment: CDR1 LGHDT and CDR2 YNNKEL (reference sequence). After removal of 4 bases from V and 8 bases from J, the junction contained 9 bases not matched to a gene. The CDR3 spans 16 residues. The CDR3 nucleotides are TGTGCCAGCAGCCCTTGGACTAGCGGGACGAGGGATGAGCAGTTCTTC. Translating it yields CASSPWTSGTRDEQFF.

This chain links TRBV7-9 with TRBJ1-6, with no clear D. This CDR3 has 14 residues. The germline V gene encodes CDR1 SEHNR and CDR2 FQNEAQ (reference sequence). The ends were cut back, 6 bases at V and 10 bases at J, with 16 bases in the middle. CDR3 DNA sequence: TGTGCCAGCAGTAAGGAGGCGGAGAGCTCACCCCTCCACTTT. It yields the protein CASSKEAESSPLHF. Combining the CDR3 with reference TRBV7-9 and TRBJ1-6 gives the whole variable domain DTGVSQNPRHKITKRGQNVTFRCDPISEHNRLYWYRQTLGQGPEFLTYFQNEAQLEKSRLLSDRFSAERPKGSFSTLEIQRTEQGDSAMYLCASSKEAESSPLHFGNGTRLTVT.

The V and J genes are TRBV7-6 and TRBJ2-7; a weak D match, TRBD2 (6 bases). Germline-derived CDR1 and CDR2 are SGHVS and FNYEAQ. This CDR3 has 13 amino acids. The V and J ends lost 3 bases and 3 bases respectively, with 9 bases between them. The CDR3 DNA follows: TGTGCCAGCAGCTTGGGAGCGGGCTACGAGCAGTACTTC. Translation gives CASSLGAGYEQYF.

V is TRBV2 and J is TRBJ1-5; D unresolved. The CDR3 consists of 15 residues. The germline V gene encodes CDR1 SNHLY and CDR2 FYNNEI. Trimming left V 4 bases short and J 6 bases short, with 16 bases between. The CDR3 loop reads CASSAPGGQGQPQHF. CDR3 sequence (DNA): TGTGCCAGCAGTGCCCCCGGTGGGCAAGGTCAGCCCCAGCATTTT.

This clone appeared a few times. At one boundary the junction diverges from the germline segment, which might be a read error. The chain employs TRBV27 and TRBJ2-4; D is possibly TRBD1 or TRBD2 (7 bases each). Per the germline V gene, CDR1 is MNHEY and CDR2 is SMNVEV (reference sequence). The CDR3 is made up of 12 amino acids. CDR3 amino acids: CASSFQGGTPDF. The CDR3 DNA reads TGTGCCAGCAGTTTTCAGGGGGGGACACCCGACTTC.

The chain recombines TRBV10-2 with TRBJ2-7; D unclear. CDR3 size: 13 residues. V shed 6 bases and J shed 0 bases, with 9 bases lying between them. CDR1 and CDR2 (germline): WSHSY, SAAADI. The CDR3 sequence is CASSPRGSYEQYF. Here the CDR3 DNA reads TGCGCCAGCAGCCCCCGAGGCTCCTACGAGCAGTACTTC.

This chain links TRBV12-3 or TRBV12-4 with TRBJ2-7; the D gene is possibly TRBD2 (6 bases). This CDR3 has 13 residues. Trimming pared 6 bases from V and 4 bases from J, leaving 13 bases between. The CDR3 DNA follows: TGTGCCAGCAGACTAGGAGGGTTTTACGAGCAGTACTTC. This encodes CASRLGGFYEQYF.

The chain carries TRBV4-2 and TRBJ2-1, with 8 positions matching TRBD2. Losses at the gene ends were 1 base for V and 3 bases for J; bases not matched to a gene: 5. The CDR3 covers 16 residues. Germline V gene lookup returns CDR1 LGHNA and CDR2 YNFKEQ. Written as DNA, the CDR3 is TGTGCCAGCAGCCAAGTAGCGGGACGCTACTACAATGAGCAGTTCTTC. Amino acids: CASSQVAGRYYNEQFF.

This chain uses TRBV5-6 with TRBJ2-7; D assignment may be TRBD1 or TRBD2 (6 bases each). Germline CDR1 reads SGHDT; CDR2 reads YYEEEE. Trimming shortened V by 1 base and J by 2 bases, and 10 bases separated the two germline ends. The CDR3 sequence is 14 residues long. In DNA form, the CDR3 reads TGTGCCAGCAGCTTGCCCGGGGGCGCCTACGAGCAGTACTTC. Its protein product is CASSLPGGAYEQYF.